This T cell receptor beta chain was identified during a study of CD8+ T cells in alopecia areata. As the sequencing template, cDNA was produced by extracting RNA and reverse transcribing it. Measured with immunoSEQ multiplex PCR; TCRdb has only the in-frame clones, and not every one. This table holds roughly 130,000 clones, roughly 54% found once. The CDR3 length is 16 residues. Germline trimming cut 6 bases from V and 3 bases from J; bases unmatched to any gene: 12. Germline loops: CDR1 MNHEY, CDR2 SMNVEV (reference sequence). On this clone itself: The antigen is unknown.

Whole-study findings and limits: Lesional scalp, especially alopecia totalis/universalis, showed higher clonality than normal scalp.

This chain links TRBV27 with TRBJ1-1; TRBD1 aligns across 8 bases. The sequence came from a human donor with alopecia areata. The sequencing used CD4+ T cells sorted from blood, collected at week 0. CDR3 in DNA: TGTGCCAGCAGCACCTCAGGGGGCGCGGGGTACACTGAAGCTTTCTTT. Translated: CASSTSGGAGYTEAFF.